This T cell receptor beta chain was identified during a study of T cell changes during pregnancy in multiple sclerosis. V lost 3 bases, J lost 6 bases, and 8 bases lay in between. This CDR3 spans 12 amino acids. The germline CDR1 and CDR2 sequences are MNHEY and SMNVEV (reference sequence). Sequencing used immunoSEQ multiplex PCR; TCRdb keeps in-frame clones, though not all of them. This table holds some 57,000 clones, around 89% found once. To note about this clone: This CDR3 is also generated by other DNA sequences in the sample.

This sequence was found in a female donor in good health, enrolled as a control in a pregnancy study. Source: peripheral blood, taken in the first trimester of pregnancy. The rearrangement joins TRBV27 to TRBJ1-1; tentative D call: TRBD1 (5 bases). The CDR3 bases are TGTGCCAGCAGTTTCGGGGGGGCTGAAGCTTTCTTT. It specifies CASSFGGAEAFF.